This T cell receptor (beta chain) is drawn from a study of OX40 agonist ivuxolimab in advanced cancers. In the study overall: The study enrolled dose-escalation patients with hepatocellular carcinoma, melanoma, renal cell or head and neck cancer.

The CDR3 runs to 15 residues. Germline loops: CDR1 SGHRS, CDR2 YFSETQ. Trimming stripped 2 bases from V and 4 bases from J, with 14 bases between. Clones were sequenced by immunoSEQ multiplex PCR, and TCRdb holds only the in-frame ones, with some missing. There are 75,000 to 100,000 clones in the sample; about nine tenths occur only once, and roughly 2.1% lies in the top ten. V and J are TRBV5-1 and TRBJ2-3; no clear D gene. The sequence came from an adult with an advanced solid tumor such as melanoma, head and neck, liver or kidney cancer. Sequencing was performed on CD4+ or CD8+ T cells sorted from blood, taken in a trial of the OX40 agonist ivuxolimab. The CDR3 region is CASSFGSGRADTQYF. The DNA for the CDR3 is TGCGCCAGCAGCTTCGGCTCGGGCCGGGCAGATACGCAGTATTTT. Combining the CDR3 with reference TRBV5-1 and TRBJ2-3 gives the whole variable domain KAGVTQTPRYLIKTRGQQVTLSCSPISGHRSVSWYQQTPGQGLQFLFEYFSETQRNKGNFPGRFSGRQFSNSRSEMNVSTLELGDSALYLCASSFGSGRADTQYFGPGTRLTVL.